These 5 T cell receptor beta chains originate from one sample sequenced in a study of post-analysis software for immune sequencing data (dated by TCRdb to 2013 to 2016). The paper's findings and limits, for the study overall: Roughly 5 TRBV segments, including TRBV5-6, TRBV5-1 and TRBV20-1, were significantly more frequent in patients than controls.

Library prep was done by PCR. Sequencing relied on an Illumina HiSeq 2500. To reduce PCR and sequencing biases, unique molecular identifiers were incorporated into the TCR beta cDNA libraries. The public reads were quality trimmed at Q25 with fastp and then assembled into clones with MiXCR by TCRdb, keeping productive beta chains. Every entry covers one CDR3 protein and lists the most common genes and DNA from its rows. Recorded for this sample are more than 450,000 distinct CDR3 sequences; roughly 47% of them occurred a single time. The ten largest clones take up about 1.8% of the sample. The antigens for these receptors are not known. Sequencing used blood. The receptors come from a girl aged 5-17 years with multiple sclerosis.

A word on this clonotype: A read error may produce the germline difference seen at one junction end. This chain connects TRBV29-1 to TRBJ2-5; TRBD2 matches 9 bases. Germline lookup yields CDR1 SQVTM and CDR2 ANQGSEA. CDR3 length: 16 residues. DNA of the CDR3: TGTAGCGTTGAAGCCCGCCAAGCGGGAGGTGGAGAGACCCAGTACTTC. It yields the protein CSVEARQAGGGETQYF.

This clonotype was recorded at least ten times. V usage is TRBV10-1 and J usage is TRBJ2-7; unclear D gene. Germline V gene sequence: CDR1 WNHNN, CDR2 SYGVQD (reference sequence). V gave up 3 bases and J gave up 6 bases, with 12 bases separating them. The CDR3 has 13 residues. CDR3 coding DNA: TGCGCCAGCAGTGAATCTAGGCCGGCCGAGCAGTACTTC. Amino acids: CASSESRPAEQYF.

The gene calls are TRBV14 and TRBJ2-7; perhaps TRBD1 as D (6 bases). Germline CDR1 is SGHDN and CDR2 is FVKESK. CDR3 length equals 15 residues. The ends were cut back, 4 bases at V and 0 bases at J, with 13 bases in the middle. CDR3 residues: CASSPGTLLSYEQYF. For the CDR3, the DNA is TGTGCCAGCAGCCCAGGGACACTGCTCTCCTACGAGCAGTACTTC.

This clonotype was observed a handful of times. This sequence joins TRBV7-2 and TRBJ2-7; 13 bases match TRBD2. TRBJ2-5 explains the end of the DNA better; the J call may be wrong. CDR1 and CDR2 from the germline V gene are SGHTA and FQGNSA. The CDR3 is 16 residues long. The CDR3 DNA follows: TGTGCCAGCAGCTCCAGGGGACTAGCGGGACTTGAGACCCAGTACTTC. Translating it yields CASSSRGLAGLETQYF.

This clonotype was observed a few times. This chain links TRBV12-3 or TRBV12-4 with TRBJ2-5; 9 nucleotides agree with TRBD1. The CDR3 loop spans 12 amino acids. The J segment lost 6 bases and the V segment lost 5 bases, leaving 1 base of the junction unmatched. The CDR3 is CASSTGGQTQYF. The DNA of the CDR3 is TGTGCCAGCAGTACAGGGGGCCAGACCCAGTACTTC.